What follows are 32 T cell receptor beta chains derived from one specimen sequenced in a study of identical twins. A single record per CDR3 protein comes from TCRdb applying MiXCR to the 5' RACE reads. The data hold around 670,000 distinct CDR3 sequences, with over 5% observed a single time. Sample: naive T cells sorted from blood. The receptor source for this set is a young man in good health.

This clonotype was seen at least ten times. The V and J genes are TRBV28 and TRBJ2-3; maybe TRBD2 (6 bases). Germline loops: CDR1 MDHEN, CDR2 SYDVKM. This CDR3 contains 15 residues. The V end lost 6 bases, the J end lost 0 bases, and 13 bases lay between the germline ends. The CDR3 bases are TGTGCCAGCAGCTCGAGCGGGCTTAGCACAGATACGCAGTATTTT. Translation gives CASSSSGLSTDTQYF.

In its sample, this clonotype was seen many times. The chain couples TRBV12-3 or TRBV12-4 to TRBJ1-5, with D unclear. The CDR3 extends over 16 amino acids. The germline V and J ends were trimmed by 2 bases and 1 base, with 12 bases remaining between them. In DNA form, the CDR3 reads TGTGCCAGCAGTTTACGGGGAAGGCACAGCAATCAGCCCCAGCATTTT. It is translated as CASSLRGRHSNQPQHF.

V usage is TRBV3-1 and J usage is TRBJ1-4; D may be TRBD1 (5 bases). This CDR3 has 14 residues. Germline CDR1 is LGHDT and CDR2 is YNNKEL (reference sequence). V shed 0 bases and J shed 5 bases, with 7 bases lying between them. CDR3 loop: CASSQEWGNEKLFF. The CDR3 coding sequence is TGTGCCAGCAGCCAAGAATGGGGGAATGAAAAACTGTTTTTT.

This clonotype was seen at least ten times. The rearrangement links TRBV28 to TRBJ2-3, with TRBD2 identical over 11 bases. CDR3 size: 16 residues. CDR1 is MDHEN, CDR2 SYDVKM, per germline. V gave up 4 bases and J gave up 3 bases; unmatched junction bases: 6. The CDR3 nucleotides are TGTGCCAGCAGTTCGCCTAGCGGGAGGTTAACAGATACGCAGTATTTT. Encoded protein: CASSSPSGRLTDTQYF.

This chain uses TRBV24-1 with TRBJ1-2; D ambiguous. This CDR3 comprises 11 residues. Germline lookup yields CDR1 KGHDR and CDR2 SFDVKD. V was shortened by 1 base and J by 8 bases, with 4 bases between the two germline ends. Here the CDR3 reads CATSDFDGYTF. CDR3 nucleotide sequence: TGTGCCACCAGTGATTTTGACGGCTACACCTTC.

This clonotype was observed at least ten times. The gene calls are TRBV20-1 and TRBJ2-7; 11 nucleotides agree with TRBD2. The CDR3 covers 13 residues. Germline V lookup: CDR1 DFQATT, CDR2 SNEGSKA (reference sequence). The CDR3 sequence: CRATSGETYEQYF. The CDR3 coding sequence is TGCAGGGCGACTAGCGGGGAAACCTACGAGCAGTACTTC.

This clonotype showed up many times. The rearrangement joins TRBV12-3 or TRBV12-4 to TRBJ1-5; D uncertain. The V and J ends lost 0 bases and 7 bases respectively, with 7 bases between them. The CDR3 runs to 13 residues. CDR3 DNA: TGTGCCAGCAGTTTAGCGCACGACCAGCCCCAGCATTTT. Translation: CASSLAHDQPQHF.

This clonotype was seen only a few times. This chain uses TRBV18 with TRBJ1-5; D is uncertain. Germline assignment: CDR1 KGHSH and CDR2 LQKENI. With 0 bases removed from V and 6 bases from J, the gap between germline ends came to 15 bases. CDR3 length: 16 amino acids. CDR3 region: CASSPPLGMEGQPQHF. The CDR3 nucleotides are TGTGCCAGCTCACCACCGCTAGGGATGGAGGGTCAGCCCCAGCATTTT.

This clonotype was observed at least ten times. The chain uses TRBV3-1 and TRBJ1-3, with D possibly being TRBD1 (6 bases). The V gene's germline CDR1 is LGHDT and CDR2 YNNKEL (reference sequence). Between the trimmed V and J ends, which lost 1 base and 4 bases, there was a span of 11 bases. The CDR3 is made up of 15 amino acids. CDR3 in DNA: TGTGCCAGCAGCCAAGGAACAGGGTCCGGAAACACCATATATTTT. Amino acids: CASSQGTGSGNTIYF.

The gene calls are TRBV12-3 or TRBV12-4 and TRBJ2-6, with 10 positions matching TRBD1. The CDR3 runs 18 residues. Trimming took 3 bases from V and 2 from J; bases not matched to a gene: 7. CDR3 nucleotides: TGTGCCAGCAGTTTTTATAGGACAGGGGGTACTGGGGCCAACGTCCTGACTTTC. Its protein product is CASSFYRTGGTGANVLTF.

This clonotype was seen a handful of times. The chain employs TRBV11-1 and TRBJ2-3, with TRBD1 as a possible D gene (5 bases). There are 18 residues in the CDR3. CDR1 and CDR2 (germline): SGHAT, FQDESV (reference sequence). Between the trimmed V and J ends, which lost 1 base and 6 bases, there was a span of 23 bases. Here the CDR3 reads CASSLGPRGTEALDTQYF. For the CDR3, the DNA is TGTGCCAGCAGCTTAGGCCCAAGGGGCACAGAGGCACTGGATACGCAGTATTTT.

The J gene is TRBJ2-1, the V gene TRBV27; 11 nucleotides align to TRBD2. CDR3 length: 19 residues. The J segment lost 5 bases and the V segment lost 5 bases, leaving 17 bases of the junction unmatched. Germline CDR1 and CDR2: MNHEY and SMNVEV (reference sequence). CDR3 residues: CASSPLPGSGLAAHNEQFF. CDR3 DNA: TGTGCCAGCAGTCCACTCCCGGGATCGGGACTAGCGGCACACAATGAGCAGTTCTTC.

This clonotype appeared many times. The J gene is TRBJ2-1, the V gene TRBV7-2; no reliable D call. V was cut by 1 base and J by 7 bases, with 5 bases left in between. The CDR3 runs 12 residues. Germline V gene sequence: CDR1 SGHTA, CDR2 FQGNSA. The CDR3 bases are TGTGCCAGCAGCTTAGTCGAGAATGAGCAGTTCTTC. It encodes CASSLVENEQFF.

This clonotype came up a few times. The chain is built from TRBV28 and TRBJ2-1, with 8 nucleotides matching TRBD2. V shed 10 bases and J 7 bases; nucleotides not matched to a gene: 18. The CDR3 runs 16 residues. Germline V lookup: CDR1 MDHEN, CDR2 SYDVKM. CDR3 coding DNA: TGTGCCACCAGACCTCTTGGAGGCGGGAGGTCGAATGAGCAGTTCTTC. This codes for CATRPLGGGRSNEQFF.

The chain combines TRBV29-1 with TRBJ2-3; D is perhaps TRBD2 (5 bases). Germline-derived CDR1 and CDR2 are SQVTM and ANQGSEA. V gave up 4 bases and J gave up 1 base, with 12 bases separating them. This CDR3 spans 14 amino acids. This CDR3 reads CSVVGGLGTDTQYF. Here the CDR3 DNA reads TGCAGCGTTGTGGGCGGGCTGGGCACAGATACGCAGTATTTT.

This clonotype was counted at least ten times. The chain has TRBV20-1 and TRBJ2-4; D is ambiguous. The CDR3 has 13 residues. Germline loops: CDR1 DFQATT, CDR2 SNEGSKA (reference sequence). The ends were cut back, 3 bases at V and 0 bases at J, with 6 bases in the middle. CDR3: CSASDLAKNIQYF. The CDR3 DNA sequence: TGCAGTGCTAGTGATCTAGCCAAAAACATTCAGTACTTC.

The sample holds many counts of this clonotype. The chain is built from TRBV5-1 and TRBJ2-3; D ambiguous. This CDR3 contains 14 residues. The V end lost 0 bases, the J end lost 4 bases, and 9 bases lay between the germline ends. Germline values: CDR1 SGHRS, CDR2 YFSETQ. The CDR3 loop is CASSLAGPADTQYF. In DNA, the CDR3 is TGCGCCAGCAGCTTGGCTGGCCCGGCAGATACGCAGTATTTT.

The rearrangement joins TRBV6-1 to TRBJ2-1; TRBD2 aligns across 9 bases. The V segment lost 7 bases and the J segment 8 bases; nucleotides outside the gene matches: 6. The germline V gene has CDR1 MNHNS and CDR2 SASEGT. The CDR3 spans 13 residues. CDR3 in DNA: TGTGCCAGCACGGGCGGGAGGGCCGATGAGCAGTTCTTC. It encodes CASTGGRADEQFF.

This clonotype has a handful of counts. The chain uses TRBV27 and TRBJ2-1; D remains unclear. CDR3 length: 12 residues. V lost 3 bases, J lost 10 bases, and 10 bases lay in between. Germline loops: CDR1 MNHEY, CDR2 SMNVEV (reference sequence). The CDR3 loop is CASSFRPGEQFF. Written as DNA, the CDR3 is TGTGCCAGCAGTTTTCGGCCTGGAGAGCAGTTCTTC.

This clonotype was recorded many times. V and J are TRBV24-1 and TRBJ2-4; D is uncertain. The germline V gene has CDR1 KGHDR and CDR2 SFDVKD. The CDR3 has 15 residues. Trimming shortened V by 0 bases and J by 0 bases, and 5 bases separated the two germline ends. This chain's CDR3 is CATSDLVQAKNIQYF. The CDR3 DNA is TGTGCCACCAGTGATTTGGTCCAAGCCAAAAACATTCAGTACTTC.

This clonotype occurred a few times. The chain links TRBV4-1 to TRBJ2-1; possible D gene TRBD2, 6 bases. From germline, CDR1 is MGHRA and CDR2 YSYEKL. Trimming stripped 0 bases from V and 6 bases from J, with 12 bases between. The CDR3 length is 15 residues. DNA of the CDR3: TGCGCCAGCAGCCAAGAAAGTGCGGGGCGCAATGAGCAGTTCTTC. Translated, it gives CASSQESAGRNEQFF.

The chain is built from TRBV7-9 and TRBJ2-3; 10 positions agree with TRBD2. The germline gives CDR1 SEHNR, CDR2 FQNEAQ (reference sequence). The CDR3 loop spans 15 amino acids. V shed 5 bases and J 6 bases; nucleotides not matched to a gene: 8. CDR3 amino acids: CASSGTSGILDTQYF. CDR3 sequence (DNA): TGTGCCAGCAGCGGCACTAGCGGGATTTTGGATACGCAGTATTTT.

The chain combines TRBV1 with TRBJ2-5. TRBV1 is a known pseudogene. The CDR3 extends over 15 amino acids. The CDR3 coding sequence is TGCACCAGCAGCCAATATCTCCAGCGTAGGGAGACCCAGTACTTC. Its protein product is CTSSQYLQRRETQYF.

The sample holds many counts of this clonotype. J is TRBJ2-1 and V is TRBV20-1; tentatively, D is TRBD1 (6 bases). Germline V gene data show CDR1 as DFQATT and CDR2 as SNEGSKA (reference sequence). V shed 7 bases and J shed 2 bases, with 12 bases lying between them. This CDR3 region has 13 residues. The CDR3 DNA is TGCAGTGTCAGGACAGTGACCTACAATGAGCAGTTCTTC. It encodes CSVRTVTYNEQFF.

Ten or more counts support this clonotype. CDR3 sequence: CSARDGRGAETQYF. The CDR3 nucleotides are TGCAGTGCTAGAGATGGCAGGGGCGCGGAGACCCAGTACTTC. The V gene is TRBV20-1, the J gene TRBJ2-5; tentative D call: TRBD1 (6 bases). Trimming removed 0 bases from V and 5 bases from J, with 13 bases in between. This CDR3 has 14 amino acids. CDR1 is DFQATT and CDR2 is SNEGSKA in the germline V gene (reference sequence).

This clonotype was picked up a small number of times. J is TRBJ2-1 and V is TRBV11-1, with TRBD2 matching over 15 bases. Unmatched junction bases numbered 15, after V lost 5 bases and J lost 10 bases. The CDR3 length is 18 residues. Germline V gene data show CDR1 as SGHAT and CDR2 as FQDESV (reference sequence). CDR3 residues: CASSQLPGLAGGMGEQFF. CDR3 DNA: TGTGCCAGCAGCCAGTTACCGGGACTAGCGGGAGGTATGGGGGAGCAGTTCTTC.

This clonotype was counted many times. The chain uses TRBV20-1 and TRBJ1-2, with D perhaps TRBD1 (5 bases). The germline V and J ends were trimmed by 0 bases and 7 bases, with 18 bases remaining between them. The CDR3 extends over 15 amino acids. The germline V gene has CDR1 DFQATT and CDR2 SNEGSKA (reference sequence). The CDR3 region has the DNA TGCAGTGCTAGAGATTTGGCAGGGCGCGGGGGTGGCTACACCTTC. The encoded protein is CSARDLAGRGGGYTF.

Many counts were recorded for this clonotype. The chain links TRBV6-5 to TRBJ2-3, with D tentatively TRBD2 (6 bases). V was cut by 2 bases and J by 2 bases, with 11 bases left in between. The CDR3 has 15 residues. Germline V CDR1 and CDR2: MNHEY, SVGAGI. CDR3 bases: TGTGCCAGCAGTTACGCGGGACTTAACACAGATACGCAGTATTTT. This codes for CASSYAGLNTDTQYF.

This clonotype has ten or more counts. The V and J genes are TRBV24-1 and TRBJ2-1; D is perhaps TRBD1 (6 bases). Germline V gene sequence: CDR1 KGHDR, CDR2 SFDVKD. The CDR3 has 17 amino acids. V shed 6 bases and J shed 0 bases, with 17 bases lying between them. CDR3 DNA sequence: TGTGCCACCAGTACAACAACAGGGTTGGGCTCCTACAATGAGCAGTTCTTC. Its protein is CATSTTTGLGSYNEQFF.

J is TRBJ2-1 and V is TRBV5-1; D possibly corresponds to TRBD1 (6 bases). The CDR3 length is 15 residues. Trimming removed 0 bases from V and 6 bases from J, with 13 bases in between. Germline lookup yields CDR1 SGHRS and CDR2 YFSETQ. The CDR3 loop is CASSLGGHISNEQFF. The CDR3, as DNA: TGCGCCAGCAGCTTGGGGGGGCATATTTCCAATGAGCAGTTCTTC.

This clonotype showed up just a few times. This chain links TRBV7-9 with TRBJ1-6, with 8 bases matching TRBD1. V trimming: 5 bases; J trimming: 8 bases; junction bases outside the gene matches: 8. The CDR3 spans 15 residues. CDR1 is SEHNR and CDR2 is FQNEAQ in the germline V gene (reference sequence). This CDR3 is CASSPQGARDSPLHF. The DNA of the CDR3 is TGTGCCAGCAGCCCCCAGGGGGCGCGAGATTCACCCCTCCACTTT. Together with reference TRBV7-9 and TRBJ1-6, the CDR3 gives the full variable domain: DTGVSQNPRHKITKRGQNVTFRCDPISEHNRLYWYRQTLGQGPEFLTYFQNEAQLEKSRLLSDRFSAERPKGSFSTLEIQRTEQGDSAMYLCASSPQGARDSPLHFGNGTRLTVT.

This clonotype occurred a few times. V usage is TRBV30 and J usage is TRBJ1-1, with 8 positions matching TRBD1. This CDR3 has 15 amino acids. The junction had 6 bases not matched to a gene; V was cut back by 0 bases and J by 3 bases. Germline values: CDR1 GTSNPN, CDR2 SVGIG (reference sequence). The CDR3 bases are TGTGCCTGGAGTGTACCTGGCAGGGGGCACACTGAAGCTTTCTTT. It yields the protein CAWSVPGRGHTEAFF.